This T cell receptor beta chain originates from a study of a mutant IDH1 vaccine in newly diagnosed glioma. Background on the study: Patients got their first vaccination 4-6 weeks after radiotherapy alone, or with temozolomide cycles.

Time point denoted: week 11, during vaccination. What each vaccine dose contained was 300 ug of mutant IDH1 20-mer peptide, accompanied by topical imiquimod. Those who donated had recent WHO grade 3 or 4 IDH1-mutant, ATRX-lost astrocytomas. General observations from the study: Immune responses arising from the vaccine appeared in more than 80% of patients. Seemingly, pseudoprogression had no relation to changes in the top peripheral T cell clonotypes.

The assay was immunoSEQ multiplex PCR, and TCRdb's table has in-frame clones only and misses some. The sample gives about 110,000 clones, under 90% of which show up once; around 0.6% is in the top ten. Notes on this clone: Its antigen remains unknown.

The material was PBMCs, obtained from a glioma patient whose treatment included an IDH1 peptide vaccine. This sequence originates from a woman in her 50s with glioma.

The CDR3 DNA reads as TGTGCCAGCAGGAAGGGGGGGCATAGCAATCAGCCCCAGCATTTT. Translation gives CASRKGGHSNQPQHF. The chain combines TRBV6-5 with TRBJ1-5; D might be TRBD1 (6 bases). This CDR3 has 15 residues. Germline loops: CDR1 MNHEY, CDR2 SVGAGI. Trimming left V 6 bases short and J 0 bases short, with 12 bases between.